This T cell receptor (beta chain) is from a study of blood T cell repertoires in COVID-19. About the research overall: There were acute and convalescent COVID-19 samples, and they came from the United States, Italy and Spain. Sample material is recorded as cDNA or gDNA derived from T cells, B-cell-depleted T cells, or PBMCs.

During active infection, Seattle patients enrolled and were then monitored through disease. The assay was immunoSEQ multiplex PCR, and TCRdb's table has in-frame clones only and misses some. The sample holds 150,000 or so clones, 79% seen once. Germline V CDR1 and CDR2: SGHTA, FQGTGA. The V gene lost 4 bases and the J gene lost 7 bases, with 8 bases spanning the gap. The length of the CDR3 is 13 residues. This receptor was taken from a woman aged 55-69 years with COVID-19, enrolled during active disease. The chain recombines TRBV7-3 with TRBJ1-6; no definite D call. Sequenced material: peripheral blood. The CDR3 loop reads CASSSTLNSPLHF. The CDR3 nucleotides are TGTGCCAGCAGCTCGACATTGAATTCACCCCTCCACTTT.